The 24 T cell receptor beta chains listed next were all sequenced from one sample in a study of blood T cell repertoires in COVID-19. Method: immunoSEQ multiplex PCR; TCRdb's copy keeps in-frame clones and lacks some. The data hold over 150,000 clones, with around 84% observed a single time. What was sequenced was PBMCs or T cells enriched from blood (not recorded which). The source is a man in his fifties or sixties who had recovered from COVID-19.

The genes are TRBV7-9 and TRBJ2-3, with D tentatively TRBD2 (5 bases). V was trimmed by 5 bases and J by 2 bases, leaving 17 bases between them. In germline, CDR1 is SEHNR, CDR2 FQNEAQ (reference sequence). The CDR3 spans 16 residues. CDR3 nucleotides: TGTGCCAGCAGCGCGATACCGGGATCCAACACAGATACGCAGTATTTT. Its translation is CASSAIPGSNTDTQYF.

This clone showed up just a few times. The chain uses TRBV5-6 and TRBJ2-5, with TRBD1 as a possible D gene (6 bases). V lost 1 base and J 7 bases, leaving 11 bases between the germline ends. Germline CDR1 reads SGHDT; CDR2 reads YYEEEE. This CDR3 comprises 13 residues. DNA of the CDR3: TGTGCCAGCAGCTTGTACCTAGGGGGGACCCAGTACTTC. Protein product: CASSLYLGGTQYF.

The chain has TRBV6-5 and TRBJ1-2; a possible D gene is TRBD1 (6 bases). Trimming cost V 8 bases and J 2 bases, with 12 bases left between them. In germline, CDR1 is MNHEY, CDR2 SVGAGI. The CDR3 spans 13 residues. In DNA form, the CDR3 reads TGTGCCAGCGCAGGACAGCCAAACTATGGCTACACCTTC. Protein product: CASAGQPNYGYTF.

The chain joins TRBV3-1 (or the pseudogene TRBV3-2) to TRBJ2-1; TRBD2 matches at 7 bases. After removal of 1 base from V and 2 bases from J, the junction contained 2 bases not matched to a gene. The CDR3 contains 15 residues. Germline CDR1 and CDR2: LGHDT and YNNKEL (reference sequence). CDR3 sequence (DNA): TGTGCCAGCAGCCAAGGGACTAGGCCCTACAATGAGCAGTTCTTC. Translated, it gives CASSQGTRPYNEQFF.

Here the CDR3 reads CASSSWEKDTQYF. The CDR3 bases are TGTGCCAGCAGTTCTTGGGAGAAAGATACGCAGTATTTT. The chain joins TRBV6-6 to TRBJ2-3, with D possibly being TRBD2 (5 bases). Deletions cut 4 bases from V and 5 bases from J, with 10 bases between. In germline, CDR1 is MNHNY, CDR2 SVGAGI (reference sequence). This CDR3 region has 13 residues.

V usage is TRBV19 and J usage is TRBJ1-5; 8 bases agree with TRBD1. V dropped 5 bases and J dropped 1; count of bases not matched to a gene: 4. Per germline, CDR1 LNHDA and CDR2 SQIVND (reference sequence). This CDR3 is 15 amino acids long. This CDR3 reads CASSPWTGSNQPQHF. The CDR3 bases are TGTGCCAGTAGTCCCTGGACAGGGAGCAATCAGCCCCAGCATTTT.

This clone was found once. For the CDR3, the DNA is TGTGCCAGCAGCCCGACAGGGGCGCAGGGAGCTTTCTTT. As protein: CASSPTGAQGAFF. The rearrangement uses TRBV5-8 and TRBJ1-1, with 8 bases fitting TRBD1. The ends lost 4 bases at V and 10 bases at J; junction bases unmatched: 9. The CDR3 length is 13 residues. Germline loops: CDR1 SGHTS, CDR2 YDEGEE.

The chain couples TRBV19 to TRBJ1-4; D call uncertain. The germline CDR1 and CDR2 sequences are LNHDA and SQIVND (reference sequence). V lost 6 bases to trimming and J lost 3 bases, with 8 bases between them. This CDR3 is built from 13 residues. The CDR3 nucleotides read TGTGCCAGTAGGCACAGACCTAATGAAAAACTGTTTTTT. It encodes CASRHRPNEKLFF. Using reference TRBV19 and TRBJ1-4 for the parts outside the CDR3, the full variable domain is DGGITQSPKYLFRKEGQNVTLSCEQNLNHDAMYWYRQDPGQGLRLIYYSQIVNDFQKGDIAEGYSVSREKKESFPLTVTSAQKNPTAFYLCASRHRPNEKLFFGSGTQLSVL.

V is TRBV5-1 and J is TRBJ1-1; 8 bases map to TRBD1. The J segment lost 3 bases and the V segment lost 0 bases, leaving 10 bases of the junction unmatched. The CDR3 sequence is 17 residues long. Germline V gene data show CDR1 as SGHRS and CDR2 as YFSETQ. DNA for the CDR3: TGCGCCAGCAGCTTGGGACAGGGGAGAGTTTTGGACACTGAAGCTTTCTTT. Translation gives CASSLGQGRVLDTEAFF.

The chain joins TRBV4-2 to TRBJ2-3; possibly TRBD2 for D (5 bases). The CDR3 has 15 amino acids. Germline CDR1 reads LGHNA; CDR2 reads YNFKEQ. V lost 5 bases and J 0 bases, leaving 12 bases between the germline ends. CDR3 sequence reads: CASSVERLSTDTQYF. For the CDR3, the DNA is TGTGCCAGCAGCGTGGAGCGGCTTAGCACAGATACGCAGTATTTT.

The CDR3 loop reads CASSRGQGINSPLHF. Here the CDR3 DNA reads TGTGCCAGCAGCCGGGGACAGGGAATCAATTCACCCCTCCACTTT. V is TRBV3-1 (or the pseudogene TRBV3-2) and J is TRBJ1-6, with TRBD1 matching 9 bases. The CDR3 has 15 amino acids. Germline V CDR1 and CDR2: LGHDT, YNNKEL (reference sequence). Trimming removed 4 bases from V and 7 bases from J; junction bases left unmatched: 5.

This clone was counted only a few times. The chain has TRBV7-2 and TRBJ1-1; 7 nucleotides align to TRBD1. There are 14 residues in the CDR3. Germline assignment: CDR1 SGHTA and CDR2 FQGNSA. Unmatched junction bases numbered 5, after V lost 5 bases and J lost 2 bases. DNA of the CDR3: TGTGCCAGCAGCCGTAGGGACAGTAACACTGAAGCTTTCTTT. This codes for CASSRRDSNTEAFF.

The genes are TRBV12-3 or TRBV12-4 and TRBJ1-4; D not resolved. Trimming cost V 3 bases and J 5 bases, with 7 bases left between them. This CDR3 contains 13 residues. CDR3 in amino acids: CASSLMRNEKLFF. The CDR3 DNA reads TGTGCCAGCAGTTTGATGCGCAATGAAAAACTGTTTTTT.

The chain has TRBV23-1 and TRBJ1-4, with 7 bases fitting TRBD1. TRBV23-1 is an ORF; its function is uncertain. This CDR3 has 16 residues. Unmatched junction bases numbered 5, after V lost 2 bases and J lost 2 bases. The CDR3 region has the DNA TGCGCCAGCAGTCAACCCTACAGGGGTACTAATGAAAAACTGTTTTTT. It yields the protein CASSQPYRGTNEKLFF.

The rearrangement uses TRBV5-1 and TRBJ1-2; D may be TRBD1 (5 bases). The CDR3 runs 13 residues. Germline CDR1 is SGHRS and CDR2 is YFSETQ. Between the trimmed V and J ends, which lost 2 bases and 3 bases, there was a span of 8 bases. CDR3 residues: CASSLGRDYGYTF. DNA for the CDR3: TGCGCCAGCAGCTTAGGCAGGGACTATGGCTACACCTTC.

The rearrangement links TRBV7-3 to TRBJ2-2; 12 bases agree with TRBD1. Losses at the gene ends were 0 bases for V and 6 bases for J; bases not matched to a gene: 11. CDR3 length: 19 amino acids. Germline V gives CDR1 SGHTA, CDR2 FQGTGA. In DNA form, the CDR3 reads TGTGCCAGCAGCTTAACGCTTGGGGACAGGGGGCGTTCGGCCGGGGAGCTGTTTTTT. Translating gives CASSLTLGDRGRSAGELFF. Full variable domain (rest looked up from reference TRBV7-3 and TRBJ2-2): GAGVSQTPSNKVTEKGKYVELRCDPISGHTALYWYRQSLGQGPEFLIYFQGTGAADDSGLPNDRFFAVRPEGSVSTLKIQRTERGDSAVYLCASSLTLGDRGRSAGELFFGEGSRLTVL.

The V and J genes are TRBV7-9 and TRBJ2-5; 7 positions agree with TRBD1. The V gene's germline CDR1 is SEHNR and CDR2 FQNEAQ (reference sequence). Losses at the gene ends were 4 bases for V and 4 bases for J; bases not matched to a gene: 3. This CDR3 is 13 amino acids long. DNA for the CDR3: TGTGCCAGCAGCTACGCAGGGGGAGAGACCCAGTACTTC. Translated, it gives CASSYAGGETQYF.

V is TRBV12-5 and J is TRBJ1-1; D gene unclear. V was shortened by 3 bases and J by 0 bases, with 5 bases between the two germline ends. The CDR3 is 13 amino acids. Germline lookup yields CDR1 LGHNT and CDR2 FRNRAP. The CDR3 here is CASGFEMNTEAFF. The CDR3 DNA is TGTGCTAGTGGTTTTGAGATGAACACTGAAGCTTTCTTT.

The sample holds a few counts of this clone. The chain uses TRBV11-3 and TRBJ1-3, with D perhaps matching TRBD1 (6 bases). CDR1 and CDR2 (germline): SGHNT, YENEEA. With 5 bases removed from V and 4 bases from J, the gap between germline ends came to 12 bases. The CDR3 consists of 14 residues. The CDR3 protein is CASSHDRSGNTIYF. In nucleotides, the CDR3 is TGTGCCAGCAGCCACGACAGGTCCGGAAACACCATATATTTT.

This sequence joins TRBV6-1 and TRBJ2-4; 7 nucleotides line up with TRBD1. V shed 2 bases, J shed 3 bases, and the junction held 4 bases outside the gene matches. The CDR3 length is 15 residues. Germline CDR1 is MNHNS and CDR2 is SASEGT. CDR3 sequence (DNA): TGTGCCAGCAGTGAACAGACAGGGATCAAAAACATTCAGTACTTC. Protein sequence: CASSEQTGIKNIQYF.

This clone is a singleton in its sample. The V call is TRBV6-2 or TRBV6-3, the J call TRBJ1-5; D remains ambiguous. Trimming removed 2 bases from V and 1 base from J, with 12 bases in between. Looked up from germline, CDR1 is MNHEY and CDR2 is SVGEGT. The CDR3 runs 16 residues. The CDR3 protein is CASSYRPVRSNQPQHF. Written as DNA, the CDR3 is TGTGCCAGCAGTTACCGGCCGGTGAGGAGCAATCAGCCCCAGCATTTT.

V usage is TRBV23-1 and J usage is TRBJ1-6; 11 bases map to TRBD1. TRBV23-1 is an ORF, with its function uncertain. Losses at the gene ends were 1 base for V and 5 bases for J; bases not matched to a gene: 4. The CDR3 totals 17 residues. CDR3 in amino acids: CASSQWGTGGNNSPLHF. DNA of the CDR3: TGCGCCAGCAGTCAATGGGGGACAGGGGGGAATAATTCACCCCTCCACTTT.

The J gene is TRBJ1-2, the V gene TRBV9; D remains ambiguous. Germline assignment: CDR1 SGDLS and CDR2 YYNGEE. The CDR3 covers 14 residues. V dropped 0 bases and J dropped 6 bases, with 12 bases sitting between them. The CDR3 protein is CASSVGAEDNGYTF. CDR3 nucleotide sequence: TGTGCCAGCAGCGTAGGGGCAGAAGATAATGGCTACACCTTC. The full variable domain, its missing parts supplied by reference TRBV9 and TRBJ1-2, is DSGVTQTPKHLITATGQRVTLRCSPRSGDLSVYWYQQSLDQGLQFLIQYYNGEERAKGNILERFSAQQFPDLHSELNLSSLELGDSALYFCASSVGAEDNGYTFGSGTRLTVV.

The gene calls are TRBV6-2 or TRBV6-3 and TRBJ1-5; 9 bases match TRBD1. V trimming: 3 bases; J trimming: 4 bases; junction bases outside the gene matches: 7. The germline V gene encodes CDR1 MNHEY and CDR2 SVGEGT. The CDR3 loop spans 16 amino acids. As DNA, the CDR3 is TGTGCCAGCAGTTATTCCGGGACAGGGCCTAATCAGCCCCAGCATTTT. It encodes CASSYSGTGPNQPQHF.